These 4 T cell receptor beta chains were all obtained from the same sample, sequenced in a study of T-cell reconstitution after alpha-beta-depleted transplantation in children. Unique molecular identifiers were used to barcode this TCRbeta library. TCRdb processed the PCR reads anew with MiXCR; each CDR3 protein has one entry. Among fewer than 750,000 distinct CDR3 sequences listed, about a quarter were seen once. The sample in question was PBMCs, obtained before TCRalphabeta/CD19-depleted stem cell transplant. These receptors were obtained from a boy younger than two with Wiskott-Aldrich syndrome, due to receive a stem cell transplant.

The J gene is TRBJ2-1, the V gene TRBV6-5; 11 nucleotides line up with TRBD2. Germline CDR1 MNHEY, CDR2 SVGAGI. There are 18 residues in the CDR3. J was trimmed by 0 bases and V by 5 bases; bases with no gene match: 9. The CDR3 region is CASSHTSGRPSSYNEQFF. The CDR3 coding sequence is TGTGCCAGCAGTCACACTAGCGGGAGACCGAGCTCCTACAATGAGCAGTTCTTC.

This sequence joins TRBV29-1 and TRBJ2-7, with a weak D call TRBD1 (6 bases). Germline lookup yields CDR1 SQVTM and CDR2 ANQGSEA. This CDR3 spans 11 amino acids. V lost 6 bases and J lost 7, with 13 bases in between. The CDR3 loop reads CSVRQAGEQYF. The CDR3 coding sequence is TGCAGCGTGAGACAGGCCGGGGAGCAGTACTTC.

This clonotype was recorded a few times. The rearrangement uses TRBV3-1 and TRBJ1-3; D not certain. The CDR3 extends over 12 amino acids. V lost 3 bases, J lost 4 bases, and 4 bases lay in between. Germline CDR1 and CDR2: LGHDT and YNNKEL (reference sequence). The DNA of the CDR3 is TGTGCCAGCAGCCATTCCGGAAACACCATATATTTT. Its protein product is CASSHSGNTIYF.

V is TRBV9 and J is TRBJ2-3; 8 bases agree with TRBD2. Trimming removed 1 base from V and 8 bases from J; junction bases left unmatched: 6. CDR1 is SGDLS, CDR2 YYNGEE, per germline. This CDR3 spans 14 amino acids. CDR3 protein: CASSVREGLGTQYF. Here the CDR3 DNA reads TGTGCCAGCAGCGTACGGGAGGGCCTAGGTACGCAGTATTTT.